These T cell receptor beta chains were read from a single sample in a study of blood T cell repertoires in COVID-19. Generated by immunoSEQ multiplex PCR, the TCRdb table keeps only in-frame clones and is missing some. The sample comprises 150,000 to 200,000 clones, over 80% of which are singletons, and 10% to 15% rests with the top ten. Specimen: PBMCs or T cells enriched from blood (not recorded which). The receptor source for this set is a woman aged 60-75 years who had recovered from COVID-19. CDR3s include the opening cysteine and the closing phenylalanine or tryptophan. Fields, in order: V gene, J gene, CDR3 protein.

TRBV5-1	TRBJ1-3	CASSLYGTGNTIYF
TRBV9	TRBJ1-3	CASSVGQGSGNTIYF
TRBV6-6	TRBJ2-7	CASRGTVKNSYEQYF
TRBV7-9	TRBJ1-2	CASTITQGTGIYGYTF
TRBV30	TRBJ1-1	CAWSQGVSTEAFF
TRBV9	TRBJ1-5	CASSAGQGAGQPQHF
TRBV11-2	TRBJ2-2	CASSPRQGRSGELFF
TRBV21-1	TRBJ1-2	CASSKKGIRTVNGYTF
TRBV3-1/TRBV3-2	TRBJ1-1	CASSQPGEGTEAFF
TRBV5-1	TRBJ1-4	CASKLVGATNEKLFF